This TCR beta chain originates from a study of T cell repertoires in cytomegalovirus infection. Whole-study context: CMV infection and matching HLA type were both indicated by public TCR beta signatures. Points from the study as a whole: Clonotype analysis showed dominance of the ex vivo response by HLA-C-restricted CMV-specific TCR beta clonotypes. CMV carriers with the relevant HLA were identified by cumulative public TCR beta family frequency.

Note on this clonotype: Antigen: not known.

TCRdb analysed the reads with MiXCR anew, one entry per CDR3 protein. The profile shows around 310,000 distinct CDR3 sequences, 25% to 30% of them singletons. The CDR3 totals 15 residues. J gave up 3 bases and V 6 bases, and 6 bases lay outside the gene matches. Germline CDR1 is MDHEN and CDR2 is SYDVKM. The TCR comes from a human donor in good health (CMV status not recorded). Some clones in this sample may be carry-over from other donors' samples. The rearrangement uses TRBV28 and TRBJ1-5; 9 bases map to TRBD1. This sample comprised cultured PBMCs, obtained from culture after CMV antigen stimulation. CDR3: CASRETGGFNQPQHF. Here the CDR3 DNA reads TGTGCCAGCAGAGAAACAGGGGGCTTCAATCAGCCCCAGCATTTT.